A selection of T cell receptor beta chains follows, all from one sample in a study of blood T cell repertoires in COVID-19. TCRdb's copy holds only in-frame clones and misses some; the assay was immunoSEQ multiplex PCR. There are approximately 190,000 clones in the sample; roughly 86% occur only once, and around 5.5% lies in the top ten. Material: peripheral blood. The receptors come from an older woman with active or convalescent COVID-19. CDR3s include the opening cysteine and the closing phenylalanine or tryptophan. D genes are given only for firm matches.

d_call | j_call | v_call | cdr3_nt | cdr3_aa
. | TRBJ2-2 | TRBV6-4 | TGTGCCAGCAGCCGGGGAGGCGAGCTGTTTTTT | CASSRGGELFF
TRBD1 | TRBJ2-3 | TRBV18 | TGTGCCAGCTCACCACTGCAGGGGGCGAGTACAGATACGCAGTATTTT | CASSPLQGASTDTQYF
TRBD2 | TRBJ2-5 | TRBV3-1/TRBV3-2 | TGTGCCAGCAGCCAAGTGAGCGGGAGGGCCGGTGAGACCCAGTACTTC | CASSQVSGRAGETQYF
. | TRBJ1-2 | TRBV30 | TGTGCCTGGAGGGGGCGAGGCTACACCTTC | CAWRGRGYTF
TRBD2 | TRBJ2-3 | TRBV5-1 | TGCGCCAGCAGAGAGGGACTAGTCGGTACAGATACGCAGTATTTT | CASREGLVGTDTQYF
. | TRBJ2-3 | TRBV7-9 | TGTGCCAGCAGCTTATTTGGTGCGGGTAGCACAGATACGCAGTATTTT | CASSLFGAGSTDTQYF
TRBD1 | TRBJ1-1 | TRBV28 | TGTGCCAGCAGGCGGGGACAGGGTGAAGCTTTCTTT | CASRRGQGEAFF
. | TRBJ1-5 | TRBV2 | TGTGCCAGCAGCCCGTATAGCAATCAGCCCCAGCATTTT | CASSPYSNQPQHF
TRBD1 | TRBJ1-2 | TRBV27 | TGTGCCAGCGCCCAGGGGGGACAGGGAGGGCGTGGCTACACCTTC | CASAQGGQGGRGYTF
. | TRBJ2-5 | TRBV19 | TGTGCCAGTAGTATGAGGTTTAGGTCAGAGACCCAGTACTTC | CASSMRFRSETQYF